This entry lists 27 T cell receptor beta chains sequenced from one sample in a study of T cell responses to AZD1222 COVID-19 vaccine. The protocol was immunoSEQ multiplex PCR, while the TCRdb copy is restricted to in-frame clones and leaves out a portion. The sample records roughly 180,000 clones, around 88% being singletons. The input for sequencing was peripheral blood, taken on day 0 of AZD1222 vaccination. The receptors come from an adult in good health.

V is TRBV28 and J is TRBJ2-7; D remains ambiguous. This CDR3 comprises 12 residues. V lost 5 bases and J 3 bases, leaving 8 bases between the germline ends. CDR1 MDHEN and CDR2 SYDVKM come from the germline V gene. The CDR3 here is CASSPLNYEQYF. CDR3 nucleotide sequence: TGTGCCAGCAGTCCCTTGAACTACGAGCAGTACTTC.

The chain joins TRBV6-5 to TRBJ2-7; the D call may be TRBD1 or TRBD2 (6 bases each). V was trimmed by 8 bases and J by 7 bases, leaving 21 bases between them. Germline assignment: CDR1 MNHEY and CDR2 SVGAGI. CDR3 length: 14 residues. Written as DNA, the CDR3 is TGTGCCAGCGGACCCGGGGGCACTTTTCGGGAGCAGTACTTC. It codes for CASGPGGTFREQYF.

The CDR3: CASSSNRGDTEAFF. Here the CDR3 DNA reads TGTGCCAGCAGCTCGAACAGGGGAGACACTGAAGCTTTCTTT. This chain connects TRBV11-3 to TRBJ1-1; 7 positions agree with TRBD1. V lost 4 bases to trimming and J lost 3 bases; unmatched junction nucleotides: 5. Germline CDR1 and CDR2: SGHNT and YENEEA. The CDR3 extends over 14 amino acids.

This chain joins TRBV6-6 and TRBJ2-3; 8 nucleotides agree with TRBD2. Germline CDR1 is MNHNY and CDR2 is SVGAGI (reference sequence). The CDR3 spans 14 residues. V was clipped by 5 bases and J by 7 bases; unmatched bases: 8. CDR3 in amino acids: CASSQSGRIYTQYF. The CDR3 DNA reads TGTGCCAGCAGTCAAAGCGGGAGAATATATACGCAGTATTTT.

CDR3 in amino acids: CANQGSNEQYF. CDR3 nucleotide sequence: TGTGCCAATCAGGGTTCGAACGAGCAGTACTTC. V and J are TRBV28 and TRBJ2-7, with D possibly TRBD1 on 5 matching bases. CDR1 MDHEN and CDR2 SYDVKM come from the germline V gene. V was shortened by 10 bases and J by 5 bases, with 12 bases between the two germline ends. CDR3 size: 11 residues.

The chain is built from TRBV14 and TRBJ2-1; 8 nucleotides agree with TRBD2. Germline CDR1 and CDR2: SGHDN and FVKESK. This CDR3 contains 16 residues. The J segment lost 7 bases and the V segment lost 0 bases, leaving 8 bases of the junction unmatched. DNA for the CDR3: TGTGCCAGCAGCCAAGATCAGAGCGGGGGCCTAAATGAGCAGTTCTTC. It encodes CASSQDQSGGLNEQFF.

The chain is built from TRBV2 and TRBJ2-5, with D possibly TRBD2 on 6 matching bases. With 8 bases removed from V and 5 bases from J, the gap between germline ends came to 21 bases. The CDR3 runs to 15 residues. CDR1 and CDR2 from the germline V gene are SNHLY and FYNNEI. The CDR3 nucleotides are TGTGCCAGCCGCCTCCAGCAGGAGGGCTGGGAGACCCAGTACTTC. Translating gives CASRLQQEGWETQYF.

This clone was counted a single time. This CDR3 reads CASSTRDLDEQYF. The CDR3 DNA is TGCGCCAGCAGCACTAGGGATCTCGACGAGCAGTACTTC. This rearrangement joins TRBV4-1 to TRBJ2-7, with D maybe TRBD2 (5 bases). V lost 5 bases to trimming and J lost 5 bases, with 13 bases between them. Germline CDR1 reads MGHRA; CDR2 reads YSYEKL. The CDR3 is 13 amino acids.

This chain links TRBV25-1 with TRBJ1-1; D may be TRBD1 (5 bases). CDR3 length equals 12 residues. V shed 7 bases and J shed 8 bases, with 14 bases lying between them. Germline V gives CDR1 MGHDK, CDR2 SYGVNS. The CDR3 region has the DNA TGTGCCAGCACCCAAAACGGGGGAGAAGCTTTCTTT. It encodes CASTQNGGEAFF.

The gene calls are TRBV12-3 or TRBV12-4 and TRBJ2-5; D is uncertain. V dropped 3 bases and J dropped 3 bases, with 2 bases sitting between them. The CDR3 covers 11 residues. CDR3 residues: CASSLKETQYF. The DNA for the CDR3 is TGTGCCAGCAGTTTGAAAGAGACCCAGTACTTC.

The V and J genes are TRBV7-8 and TRBJ1-1; perhaps TRBD1 as D (6 bases). Germline V gene data show CDR1 as SGHVS and CDR2 as FQNEAQ. V gave up 1 base and J gave up 4 bases, with 16 bases separating them. The CDR3 sequence is 16 residues long. The CDR3 loop is CASSLGAGAWGTEAFF. The CDR3 nucleotides read TGTGCCAGCAGCTTAGGGGCAGGGGCTTGGGGCACTGAAGCTTTCTTT. Variable domain in full (rest from reference TRBV7-8 and TRBJ1-1): GAGVSQSPRYKVAKRGQDVALRCDPISGHVSLFWYQQALGQGPEFLTYFQNEAQLDKSGLPSDRFFAERPEGSVSTLKIQRTQQEDSAVYLCASSLGAGAWGTEAFFGQGTRLTVV.

The V gene is TRBV25-1, the J gene TRBJ2-7; TRBD1 matches 7 bases. V dropped 2 bases and J dropped 6; count of bases not matched to a gene: 4. The CDR3 spans 13 residues. The germline gives CDR1 MGHDK, CDR2 SYGVNS. The CDR3 spells CASSEPWTGEQYF. The CDR3 nucleotides read TGTGCCAGCAGTGAACCTTGGACAGGCGAGCAGTACTTC.

The rearrangement links TRBV24-1 to TRBJ2-2, with 9 positions matching TRBD1. CDR1 and CDR2 (germline): KGHDR, SFDVKD. The CDR3 is 18 residues long. V lost 3 bases to trimming and J lost 1 base; unmatched junction nucleotides: 8. Here the CDR3 reads CATSDTGTGLGNTGELFF. CDR3 sequence (DNA): TGTGCCACCAGTGATACCGGGACAGGGCTCGGGAACACCGGGGAGCTGTTTTTT.

The V gene is TRBV7-2, the J gene TRBJ1-6, with TRBD1 matching over 8 bases. The length of the CDR3 is 14 residues. In germline, CDR1 is SGHTA, CDR2 FQGNSA. Losses at the gene ends were 5 bases for V and 9 bases for J; bases not matched to a gene: 6. The CDR3 region is CASSLGQGLSPLHF. In DNA form, the CDR3 reads TGTGCCAGCAGCCTCGGACAGGGTCTTTCACCCCTCCACTTT.

The chain joins TRBV7-2 to TRBJ2-1; 10 nucleotides match TRBD2. The length of the CDR3 is 18 residues. Germline V gives CDR1 SGHTA, CDR2 FQGNSA. J gave up 0 bases and V 2 bases, and 7 bases lay outside the gene matches. Here the CDR3 DNA reads TGTGCCAGCAGCTTATTCATAAGGACTAGCGGCTCCTACAATGAGCAGTTCTTC. Amino acid sequence: CASSLFIRTSGSYNEQFF.

The V and J genes are TRBV19 and TRBJ2-1; no definite D call. The germline gives CDR1 LNHDA, CDR2 SQIVND (reference sequence). The CDR3 is 11 residues long. Trimming left V 3 bases short and J 8 bases short, with 5 bases between. CDR3 sequence reads: CASSIDYEQFF. CDR3 coding DNA: TGTGCCAGTAGTATCGACTATGAGCAGTTCTTC.

The rearrangement links TRBV7-9 to TRBJ1-1; D possibly corresponds to TRBD1 (6 bases). This CDR3 comprises 14 residues. The germline V gene has CDR1 SEHNR and CDR2 FQNEAQ (reference sequence). Trimming left V 3 bases short and J 5 bases short, with 13 bases between. CDR3 coding DNA: TGTGCCAGCAGCTTCGGGGGGCGCGGGACTGAAGCTTTCTTT. Its translation: CASSFGGRGTEAFF.

The chain recombines TRBV27 with TRBJ1-5; unclear D gene. V dropped 5 bases and J dropped 1 base, with 6 bases sitting between them. Germline loops: CDR1 MNHEY, CDR2 SMNVEV (reference sequence). CDR3 length equals 13 residues. Here the CDR3 reads CASSPGSNQPQHF. DNA for the CDR3: TGTGCCAGCAGTCCCGGAAGCAATCAGCCCCAGCATTTT.

The chain uses TRBV2 and TRBJ1-2; D gene uncertain. Germline CDR1 is SNHLY and CDR2 is FYNNEI. Trimming shortened V by 5 bases and J by 4 bases, and 11 bases separated the two germline ends. CDR3 length: 13 residues. Here the CDR3 reads CASSSDGLYGYTF. The CDR3 DNA reads TGTGCCAGCAGTTCGGACGGGCTCTATGGCTACACCTTC.

This clone was seen a single time. This chain uses TRBV4-2 with TRBJ1-1; 7 bases are a match to TRBD1. Looked up from germline, CDR1 is LGHNA and CDR2 is YNFKEQ. V shed 1 base, J shed 3 bases, and the junction held 8 bases outside the gene matches. This CDR3 contains 16 residues. The CDR3 region has the DNA TGTGCCAGCAGCCAAGGGCTGGACAGGACTTACACTGAAGCTTTCTTT. This encodes CASSQGLDRTYTEAFF.

A word on this clone: Other DNA sequences of this sample code for an identical CDR3. The chain recombines TRBV11-2 with TRBJ1-6, with D hard to call. The CDR3 loop spans 15 amino acids. Germline CDR1 reads SGHAT; CDR2 reads FQNNGV. V dropped 0 bases and J dropped 6 bases, with 9 bases sitting between them. The CDR3 is CASSLEGSPNSPLHF. CDR3 sequence (DNA): TGTGCCAGCAGCTTAGAGGGCAGTCCTAATTCACCCCTCCACTTT.

This clone has only a few counts. Written as DNA, the CDR3 is TGTGCCACCCGACAGGGAGGAAGGACTGAAGCTTTCTTT. Translated, it gives CATRQGGRTEAFF. This chain connects TRBV15 to TRBJ1-1; 7 bases are a match to TRBD1. CDR1 and CDR2 from the germline V gene are LNHNV and YYDKDF (reference sequence). The CDR3 extends over 13 amino acids. V shed 8 bases and J 5 bases; nucleotides not matched to a gene: 8. Using reference TRBV15 and TRBJ1-1 for the parts outside the CDR3, the full variable domain is DAMVIQNPRYQVTQFGKPVTLSCSQTLNHNVMYWYQQKSSQAPKLLFHYYDKDFNNEADTPDNFQSRRPNTSFCFLDIRSPGLGDTAMYLCATRQGGRTEAFFGQGTRLTVV.

This chain connects TRBV5-1 to TRBJ2-1; 10 nucleotides align to TRBD2. CDR3 length: 16 residues. Germline lookup yields CDR1 SGHRS and CDR2 YFSETQ. V was pared by 0 bases and J by 7 bases, with 7 bases of the junction left unmatched. The CDR3: CASSLGSSGSYNEQFF. In nucleotides, the CDR3 is TGCGCCAGCAGCTTGGGTTCTAGCGGGAGTTATAATGAGCAGTTCTTC.

This chain uses TRBV2 with TRBJ1-5; perhaps TRBD1 as D (5 bases). The CDR3 runs to 16 residues. Trimming removed 6 bases at V and 0 bases at J, with 15 bases between. Germline V gene lookup returns CDR1 SNHLY and CDR2 FYNNEI. The CDR3 region has the DNA TGTGCCAGCAGGAGAGGGACCCGATATAGCAATCAGCCCCAGCATTTT. This translates into CASRRGTRYSNQPQHF.

This chain links TRBV13 with TRBJ2-7; TRBD1 matches at 8 bases. Looked up from germline, CDR1 is PRHDT and CDR2 is FYEKMQ (reference sequence). The CDR3 runs to 14 residues. J gave up 3 bases and V 1 base, and 2 bases lay outside the gene matches. For the CDR3, the DNA is TGTGCCAGCAGCTTAGAGGACAGGGTCTACGAGCAGTACTTC. Protein product: CASSLEDRVYEQYF.

The rearrangement joins TRBV5-1 to TRBJ2-5; 8 bases map to TRBD2. The CDR3 has 15 amino acids. Germline CDR1 SGHRS, CDR2 YFSETQ. The V segment lost 0 bases and the J segment 0 bases; nucleotides outside the gene matches: 1. The CDR3 DNA follows: TGCGCCAGCAGCTTGGGACTAGCGTACCAAGAGACCCAGTACTTC. Its protein product is CASSLGLAYQETQYF. Drawing the rest from reference TRBV5-1 and TRBJ2-5, the complete variable domain is KAGVTQTPRYLIKTRGQQVTLSCSPISGHRSVSWYQQTPGQGLQFLFEYFSETQRNKGNFPGRFSGRQFSNSRSEMNVSTLELGDSALYLCASSLGLAYQETQYFGPGTRLLVL.

The V call is TRBV12-3 or TRBV12-4, the J call TRBJ2-1; D call uncertain. CDR3 length equals 13 residues. The germline V and J ends were trimmed by 7 bases and 1 base, with 8 bases remaining between them. The CDR3 DNA is TGTGCCAGCACCGGGCATTCCTACAATGAGCAGTTCTTC. Amino acid sequence: CASTGHSYNEQFF.